The 18 T cell receptor beta chains below come from one sample, sequenced in a study of blood T cell repertoires in COVID-19. Sequenced by immunoSEQ multiplex PCR; TCRdb stores in-frame clones only, minus some. The sample includes 200,000 or so clones, over 70% of them seen just once. Material for sequencing was peripheral blood. All receptors come from a man in his fifties or sixties with active or convalescent COVID-19.

The chain employs TRBV19 and TRBJ2-3; the match to TRBD1 covers 10 bases. Germline V gene data show CDR1 as LNHDA and CDR2 as SQIVND (reference sequence). The CDR3 has 16 residues. After removal of 7 bases from V and 4 bases from J, the junction contained 11 bases not matched to a gene. The DNA of the CDR3 is TGTGCCAGTAATTTGGGGTTCGGGACAGGGGCAGATACGCAGTATTTT. Residues: CASNLGFGTGADTQYF.

The rearrangement joins TRBV6-2 or TRBV6-3 to TRBJ1-1; the D gene is possibly TRBD1 (6 bases). CDR1 is MNHEY and CDR2 is SVGEGT in the germline V gene. The CDR3 has 14 residues. The germline V and J ends were trimmed by 5 bases and 7 bases, with 17 bases remaining between them. The CDR3: CASSVQGRVDEAFF. DNA for the CDR3: TGTGCCAGCAGTGTACAGGGAAGGGTAGATGAAGCTTTCTTT.

The chain carries TRBV7-9 and TRBJ1-1; the D gene is possibly TRBD1 (6 bases). The CDR3 contains 13 residues. Germline-derived CDR1 and CDR2 are SEHNR and FQNEAQ (reference sequence). V was trimmed by 5 bases and J by 2 bases, leaving 9 bases between them. The CDR3 bases are TGTGCCAGCAGCCAGGACAGAAACACTGAAGCTTTCTTT. Translation gives CASSQDRNTEAFF.

The chain couples TRBV5-5 to TRBJ2-5; tentatively, D is TRBD1 (6 bases). Trimming took 7 bases from V and 3 from J, leaving 16 bases between them. Germline CDR1 reads SGHKS; CDR2 reads YYEKEE (reference sequence). There are 14 residues in the CDR3. CDR3 DNA: TGTGCCAGCGGAACAGGGAATCCGAAAGAGACCCAGTACTTC. This sequence encodes CASGTGNPKETQYF.

This chain links TRBV2 with TRBJ2-1; 7 nucleotides line up with TRBD1. There are 15 residues in the CDR3. With 6 bases clipped from V and 0 bases from J, the junction kept 5 bases outside the gene matches. Germline CDR1 and CDR2: SNHLY and FYNNEI. The CDR3 protein is CASSRQGFSYNEQFF. The CDR3 DNA follows: TGTGCCAGCAGCAGACAGGGCTTCTCCTACAATGAGCAGTTCTTC.

The V gene is TRBV27, the J gene TRBJ2-5; D gene uncertain. The germline CDR1 and CDR2 sequences are MNHEY and SMNVEV (reference sequence). This CDR3 spans 16 amino acids. The ends were cut back, 0 bases at V and 1 base at J, with 12 bases in the middle. The CDR3 nucleotides are TGTGCCAGCAGTTTATCGTACAGACCATCCCAAGAGACCCAGTACTTC. This sequence encodes CASSLSYRPSQETQYF.

The chain combines TRBV10-3 with TRBJ2-5, with D unclear. CDR3 length: 14 amino acids. The V gene lost 3 bases and the J gene lost 5 bases, with 13 bases spanning the gap. Germline lookup yields CDR1 ENHRY and CDR2 SYGVKD. The CDR3 coding sequence is TGTGCCATCAGTGACCCGTCCCTACGGGAGACCCAGTACTTC. It encodes CAISDPSLRETQYF.

This chain links TRBV12-3 or TRBV12-4 with TRBJ2-5, with D perhaps matching TRBD2 (6 bases). Between the trimmed V and J ends, which lost 6 bases and 5 bases, there was a span of 13 bases. The CDR3 is 13 residues long. CDR3 sequence reads: CASSSGLGETQYF. DNA of the CDR3: TGTGCCAGCAGCTCGGGACTTGGGGAGACCCAGTACTTC.

The rearrangement uses TRBV9 and TRBJ2-5; tentative D call: TRBD2 (5 bases). The germline V and J ends were trimmed by 1 base and 4 bases, with 17 bases remaining between them. Germline CDR1 reads SGDLS; CDR2 reads YYNGEE. This CDR3 has 16 amino acids. CDR3 coding DNA: TGTGCCAGCAGCGTAATGGTAGCGCAACGGGGAGAGACCCAGTACTTC. Protein product: CASSVMVAQRGETQYF.

This chain uses TRBV4-3 with TRBJ1-2; 8 bases line up with TRBD1. The CDR3 is 15 residues long. CDR1 and CDR2 (germline): LGHNA, YSLEER. V shed 0 bases and J 8 bases; nucleotides not matched to a gene: 8. The CDR3 is CASSQDLTGGMGYTF. The DNA of the CDR3 is TGCGCCAGCAGCCAAGATTTAACAGGGGGAATGGGCTACACCTTC.

The CDR3 here is CAISERGAQSPLHF. The CDR3 DNA follows: TGTGCCATCAGTGAGCGGGGGGCACAATCACCCCTCCACTTT. This chain connects TRBV10-3 to TRBJ1-6, with a possible D match to TRBD1 (6 bases). This CDR3 contains 14 residues. Germline loops: CDR1 ENHRY, CDR2 SYGVKD. V was cut by 2 bases and J by 10 bases, with 12 bases left in between.

V usage is TRBV30 and J usage is TRBJ2-7, with TRBD1 as a possible D gene (5 bases). Germline CDR1 is GTSNPN and CDR2 is SVGIG (reference sequence). The V end was cut by 2 bases, the J end by 3 bases, with 11 bases between. The CDR3 has 13 amino acids. The CDR3 DNA sequence: TGTGCCTGGAGTTCAATCCAGGGCTACGAGCAGTACTTC. Amino acids: CAWSSIQGYEQYF.

This clone showed up just a few times. The same CDR3 also results from other DNA sequences found in this sample. The J gene is TRBJ2-1, the V gene TRBV7-9, with TRBD2 identical over 11 bases. Germline CDR1 reads SEHNR; CDR2 reads FQNEAQ (reference sequence). The CDR3 runs to 14 residues. V was pared by 3 bases and J by 8 bases, with 3 bases of the junction left unmatched. The CDR3 loop is CASSFLAGGDEQFF. CDR3 DNA: TGTGCCAGCAGCTTTCTAGCGGGAGGCGATGAGCAGTTCTTC.

The chain is built from TRBV7-9 and TRBJ2-5; 9 nucleotides match TRBD1. J lost 4 bases, V lost 3 bases, and 3 bases had no gene match. CDR3 length equals 14 residues. CDR1 and CDR2 from the germline V gene are SEHNR and FQNEAQ (reference sequence). The CDR3 nucleotides read TGTGCCAGCAGCTTGGGGGGACAGGGAGAGACCCAGTACTTC. It specifies CASSLGGQGETQYF.

The chain uses TRBV7-2 and TRBJ2-5, with a tentative D call TRBD2 (6 bases). Deletions cut 4 bases from V and 1 base from J, with 13 bases between. The CDR3 runs to 15 residues. Germline V gene data show CDR1 as SGHTA and CDR2 as FQGNSA. The CDR3 loop is CASSSPSGFQETQYF. The CDR3 DNA is TGTGCCAGCAGCTCCCCGAGCGGGTTCCAAGAGACCCAGTACTTC.

The J gene is TRBJ2-3, the V gene TRBV20-1, with 9 bases identical to TRBD2. CDR3 length: 12 amino acids. Per germline, CDR1 DFQATT and CDR2 SNEGSKA (reference sequence). Losses at the gene ends were 3 bases for V and 5 bases for J; bases not matched to a gene: 0. The CDR3 nucleotides read TGCAGTGCTAGTAGCGGGAGAGATACGCAGTATTTT. Protein product: CSASSGRDTQYF.

Worth noting for this clone: Other DNA sequences in this specimen translate into the identical CDR3. The chain uses TRBV19 and TRBJ2-3, with TRBD2 matching 9 bases. V trimming: 6 bases; J trimming: 3 bases; junction bases outside the gene matches: 4. Germline loops: CDR1 LNHDA, CDR2 SQIVND (reference sequence). This CDR3 has 14 residues. In nucleotides, the CDR3 is TGTGCCAGTAGGGCGGGAGGGCCAACAGATACGCAGTATTTT. This sequence encodes CASRAGGPTDTQYF.

V and J are TRBV28 and TRBJ1-5; possibly TRBD1 for D (5 bases). V was trimmed by 1 base and J by 7 bases, leaving 14 bases between them. The CDR3 totals 15 residues. Germline values: CDR1 MDHEN, CDR2 SYDVKM. This CDR3 is CASSLSTGPRQPQHF. The CDR3 region has the DNA TGTGCCAGCAGTTTATCAACAGGCCCAAGACAGCCCCAGCATTTT.